The clone carrying this T cell receptor (beta chain) was detected only a few times. This sample was included in a study of T cells after yellow fever vaccination. One entry per CDR3 protein, called by TCRdb with MiXCR from the 5' RACE reads. Among 65,000 to 90,000 distinct CDR3 sequences listed, around 7.7% were seen once. The CDR3 is made up of 18 amino acids. V shed 1 base and J 0 bases; nucleotides not matched to a gene: 7. Germline values: CDR1 SGDLS, CDR2 YYNGEE. Sequenced here: CD8+ T cells sorted from PBMCs, sampled on the day of the yellow fever booster vaccination. This rearrangement joins TRBV9 to TRBJ2-3; 11 bases map to TRBD2. The receptor comes from a man aged 25 to 40 who received the YFV17D yellow fever vaccine. CDR3 residues: CASSVRASGRTSTDTQYF. The CDR3 nucleotides are TGTGCCAGCAGCGTACGGGCTAGCGGGAGGACTAGCACAGATACGCAGTATTTT.